Presented here are 10 T cell receptor beta chains from one specimen sequenced in a study of metastatic and nonmetastatic thyroid tumors. TCRdb re-processed the PCR reads through MiXCR. Among 30,000 or so clones, about 29% were seen once, and the ten largest hold 7.8%. Nobody among the patients had been given any treatment before thyroid surgery. Sequencing was carried out using blood. All receptors come from a female donor with papillary thyroid cancer or a benign thyroid nodule (not recorded which). Some clones in this sample may be carry-over from other donors' samples.

V usage is TRBV7-8 and J usage is TRBJ2-5; D may match TRBD1 or TRBD2 (6 bases each). V lost 3 bases to trimming and J lost 2 bases, with 22 bases between them. The CDR3 has 18 residues. Germline loops: CDR1 SGHVS, CDR2 FQNEAQ. DNA of the CDR3: TGTGCCAGCAGCTTGGGGAGGACAGCCTTTTTGACACAAGAGACCCAGTACTTC. Amino acid sequence: CASSLGRTAFLTQETQYF.

The V and J genes are TRBV12-3 or TRBV12-4 and TRBJ2-7, with D perhaps being TRBD1 or TRBD2 (6 bases each). The length of the CDR3 is 14 residues. Trimming removed 5 bases at V and 4 bases at J, with 15 bases between. The CDR3 is CASSTRPGAYEQYF. In DNA form, the CDR3 reads TGTGCCAGCAGTACACGCCCGGGGGCATACGAGCAGTACTTC.

Turning to this clone: The same CDR3 arises from other DNA sequences in this sample as well. The chain has TRBV4-1 and TRBJ2-7; D remains unclear. The CDR3 runs to 18 residues. Germline CDR1 reads MGHRA; CDR2 reads YSYEKL. With 2 bases removed from V and 6 bases from J, the gap between germline ends came to 26 bases. Here the CDR3 DNA reads TGCGCCAGCAGCCAAAACCCTCCCGTAGCTCAGACCCTCGTCGAGCAGTACTTC. Amino acid sequence: CASSQNPPVAQTLVEQYF.

This clone was recorded at least ten times. This chain links TRBV29-1 with TRBJ2-1; 14 positions agree with TRBD2. Germline V lookup: CDR1 SQVTM, CDR2 ANQGSEA. The CDR3 is 17 residues long. J lost 3 bases, V lost 8 bases, and 12 bases had no gene match. The CDR3 reads CSTTTSGRAGVYNEQFF. In DNA form, the CDR3 reads TGCAGCACGACGACTAGCGGGAGGGCCGGGGTCTACAATGAGCAGTTCTTC.

This clone has more than one count but fewer than ten. A much larger clone differs by one base, so this may be a read error. The chain combines TRBV6-5 with TRBJ2-7; 8 positions agree with TRBD2. This CDR3 comprises 18 residues. Per the germline V gene, CDR1 is MNHEY and CDR2 is SVGAGI. CDR3: CVSSYQPSGLYPFYEQYF. The CDR3 DNA sequence: TGTGTCAGCAGTTACCAACCTAGCGGGTTGTACCCGTTCTACGAGCAGTACTTC.

By frequency in the sample, this clone is medium-sized (0.01 to 0.1%). The rearrangement links TRBV10-1 to TRBJ2-7; no clear D gene. The V gene's germline CDR1 is WNHNN and CDR2 SYGVQD (reference sequence). With 5 bases removed from V and 1 base from J, the gap between germline ends came to 12 bases. CDR3 length: 14 amino acids. The CDR3 here is CASSPIGPSYEQYF. CDR3 in DNA: TGCGCCAGCAGTCCTATCGGGCCTTCCTACGAGCAGTACTTC.

This clone has at least ten counts. The chain joins TRBV5-1 to TRBJ2-3; 8 bases line up with TRBD2. The germline V gene has CDR1 SGHRS and CDR2 YFSETQ. The CDR3 covers 13 residues. V was pared by 4 bases and J by 5 bases, with 3 bases of the junction left unmatched. Written as DNA, the CDR3 is TGCGCCAGCAGCCTTAGCGGGGTAGATACGCAGTATTTT. Its translation is CASSLSGVDTQYF.

CDR3 sequence (DNA): TGTGCCAGCAGCGCGTTGGGGGCCATCGAGCAGTACTTC. Encoded protein: CASSALGAIEQYF. The chain has TRBV9 and TRBJ2-7; possible D gene TRBD1, 6 bases. V was pared by 3 bases and J by 6 bases, with 13 bases between. The CDR3 spans 13 residues. Germline V gene sequence: CDR1 SGDLS, CDR2 YYNGEE. Together with reference TRBV9 and TRBJ2-7, the CDR3 gives the full variable domain: DSGVTQTPKHLITATGQRVTLRCSPRSGDLSVYWYQQSLDQGLQFLIQYYNGEERAKGNILERFSAQQFPDLHSELNLSSLELGDSALYFCASSALGAIEQYFGPGTRLTVT.

This clone came up a few times. The chain carries TRBV27 and TRBJ2-1; 8 nucleotides match TRBD2. There are 14 residues in the CDR3. Germline loops: CDR1 MNHEY, CDR2 SMNVEV (reference sequence). V dropped 8 bases and J dropped 10; count of bases not matched to a gene: 13. CDR3 residues: CASHGTSPPTEQFF. The CDR3 region has the DNA TGTGCCAGCCACGGGACTAGTCCTCCCACGGAGCAGTTCTTC.

This clone was detected many times. This chain's CDR3 is CASRFDRDSNQPQHF. The CDR3 nucleotides are TGTGCCAGCAGATTCGACAGGGATAGCAATCAGCCCCAGCATTTT. V and J are TRBV7-2 and TRBJ1-5, with 7 bases fitting TRBD1. The V gene end was trimmed by 6 bases and the J gene end by 0 bases; junction bases not matched to a gene: 5. Germline loops: CDR1 SGHTA, CDR2 FQGNSA. The CDR3 has 15 residues. Together with reference TRBV7-2 and TRBJ1-5, the CDR3 gives the full variable domain: GAGVSQSPSNKVTEKGKDVELRCDPISGHTALYWYRQSLGQGLEFLIYFQGNSAPDKSGLPSDRFSAERTGGSVSTLTIQRTQQEDSAVYLCASRFDRDSNQPQHFGDGTRLSIL.